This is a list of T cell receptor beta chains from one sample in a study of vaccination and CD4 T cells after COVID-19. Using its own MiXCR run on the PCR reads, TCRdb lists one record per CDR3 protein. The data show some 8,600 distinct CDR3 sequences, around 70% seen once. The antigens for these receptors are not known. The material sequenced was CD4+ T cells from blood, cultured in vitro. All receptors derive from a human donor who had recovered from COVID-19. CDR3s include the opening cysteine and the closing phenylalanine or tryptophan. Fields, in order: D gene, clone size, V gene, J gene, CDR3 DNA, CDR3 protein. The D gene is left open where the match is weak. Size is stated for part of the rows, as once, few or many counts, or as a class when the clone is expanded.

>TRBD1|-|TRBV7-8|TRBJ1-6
TGTGCCAGCAGCCGCAAGGGACAGGGATCAAATTCACCCCTCCACTTT
CASSRKGQGSNSPLHF
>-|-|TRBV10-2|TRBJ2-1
TGCGCCAGCCTTAACGACAATGAGCAGTTCTTC
CASLNDNEQFF
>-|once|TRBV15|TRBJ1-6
TGTGCCACCAGCAGGGACGTATCCGTGAGGGATTCACCCCTCCACTTT
CATSRDVSVRDSPLHF
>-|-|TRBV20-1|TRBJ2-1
TGCAGTGCTAGAGGTCCACAGGGATCGGGTGAGCAGTTCTTC
CSARGPQGSGEQFF
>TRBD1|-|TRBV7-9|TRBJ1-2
TGTGCCAGCAGCTTGGGGACAGGGAGGGGCTACACCTTC
CASSLGTGRGYTF
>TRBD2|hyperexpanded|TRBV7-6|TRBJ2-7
TGTGCCAGCAGCTTAATAGCGGGGGGTCACTACGAGCAGTACTTC
CASSLIAGGHYEQYF
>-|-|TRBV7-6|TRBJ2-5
TGTGCCAGCAGCCTCATGAGGGTTAGAGAGACCCAGTACTTC
CASSLMRVRETQYF
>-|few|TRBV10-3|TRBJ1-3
TGTGCCATCACCACTGGGGGTTCTGGAAACACCATATATTTT
CAITTGGSGNTIYF
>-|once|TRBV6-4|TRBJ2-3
TGTGCCAGCAGTCTTAGCGGAGCCCGCACAGATACGCAGTATTTT
CASSLSGARTDTQYF
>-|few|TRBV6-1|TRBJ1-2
TGTGCCAGCAATCCCTTTCATCGGTTGGGGTACTATGGCTACACCTTC
CASNPFHRLGYYGYTF
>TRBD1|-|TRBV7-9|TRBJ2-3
TGTGCCAGCAGCTTAGCGAGACAGGGGGGCTCTAGCACAGATACGCAGTATTTT
CASSLARQGGSSTDTQYF
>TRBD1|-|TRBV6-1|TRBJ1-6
TGTGCCAGCAGTGACCACAGGGGAAGCAATTCACCCCTCCACTTT
CASSDHRGSNSPLHF
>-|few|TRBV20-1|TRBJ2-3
TGCAGTGTGGAGTCATACACAGATACGCAGTATTTT
CSVESYTDTQYF
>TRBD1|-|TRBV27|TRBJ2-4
TGTGCCAGCACGGGACAGGGGGCATTTGGGGGAAACATTCAGTACTTC
CASTGQGAFGGNIQYF
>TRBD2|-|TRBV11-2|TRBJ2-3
TGTGCCAGCAGCATCTGGACTAGCGGCACAGATACGCAGTATTTT
CASSIWTSGTDTQYF
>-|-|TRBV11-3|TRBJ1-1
TGTGCCAGCATCCATGACAGGAACACTGAAGCTTTCTTT
CASIHDRNTEAFF
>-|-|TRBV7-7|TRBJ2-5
TGTGCCAGCAGCCTCCTCGGGGGGCACCAAGAGACCCAGTACTTC
CASSLLGGHQETQYF
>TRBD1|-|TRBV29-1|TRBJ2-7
TGCAGCGTTGAGGGCTCCGGGACAGGCAGATACGAGCAGTACTTC
CSVEGSGTGRYEQYF
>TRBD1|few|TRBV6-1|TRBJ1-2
TGTGCCAGCAGCCCGGGACAGACCTTTTATGGCTACACCTTC
CASSPGQTFYGYTF
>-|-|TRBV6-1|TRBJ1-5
TGTGCCAGCAGTGACGCTAATCAGCCCCAGCATTTT
CASSDANQPQHF
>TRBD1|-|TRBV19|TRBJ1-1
TGTGCCAGTAGTCCAGGACAGGGGGCGAGGGCTGGAGCTTTCTTT
CASSPGQGARAGAFF
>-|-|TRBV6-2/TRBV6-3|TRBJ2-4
TGTGCCAGCAGTTACGACACCTTAGCCAAAAACATTCAGTACTTC
CASSYDTLAKNIQYF
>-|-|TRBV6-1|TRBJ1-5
TGTGCCAGCAGTGGGGTGAAGGATCAGCCCCAGCATTTT
CASSGVKDQPQHF
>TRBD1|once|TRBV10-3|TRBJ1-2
TGTGCCATCAGTGAGTCGCCGACAGGGGTGTTTGACTATGGCTACACCTTC
CAISESPTGVFDYGYTF
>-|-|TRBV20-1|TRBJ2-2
TGCAGTGCACAAAAGGGGGGTTCTAGAGACACCGGGGAGCTGTTTTTT
CSAQKGGSRDTGELFF
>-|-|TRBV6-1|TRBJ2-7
TGTGCCAGCATTAACGCAGGTTCGAGCTCCTACGAGCAGTACTTC
CASINAGSSSYEQYF
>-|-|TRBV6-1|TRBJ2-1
TGTGCCAGCAGTGAATACTACTACAATGAGCAGTTCTTC
CASSEYYYNEQFF
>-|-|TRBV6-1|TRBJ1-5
TGTGCCAGCAGGGGCATAGAGGGCAATCAGCCCCAGCATTTT
CASRGIEGNQPQHF
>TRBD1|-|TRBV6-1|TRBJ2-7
TGTGCCAGCAGTAGGACAGGGCGCAACGAGCAGTACTTC
CASSRTGRNEQYF
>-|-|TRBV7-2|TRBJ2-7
TGTGCCAGCAGCCTCCCCCTACAGGGAAGGGTCTCCTACGAGCAGTACTTC
CASSLPLQGRVSYEQYF
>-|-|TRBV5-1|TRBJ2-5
TGCGCCAGCAGCTTGGACTGGGGGGAGACCCAGTACTTC
CASSLDWGETQYF
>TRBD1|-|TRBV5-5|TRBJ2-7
TGTGCCAGCAGCTTGGGGCAGGGGGCAAGTCGTTCCTACGAGCAGTACTTC
CASSLGQGASRSYEQYF
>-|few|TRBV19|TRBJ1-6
TGTGCCAGTAGTATACGGCAGGGGAGTTCACCCCTCCACTTT
CASSIRQGSSPLHF
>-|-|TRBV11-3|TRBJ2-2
TGTGCCAGCAGCTTAGCCAGGGGCAGTGGAACCGGGGAGCTGTTTTTT
CASSLARGSGTGELFF
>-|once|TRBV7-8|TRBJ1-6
TGTGCCAGCAGCTTAGACCTAAGTGGTTCACCCCTCCACTTT
CASSLDLSGSPLHF
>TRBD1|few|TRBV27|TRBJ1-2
TGTGCCAGCAGGATGAATGACAGGGGGCTAGTCTATGGCTACACCTTC
CASRMNDRGLVYGYTF
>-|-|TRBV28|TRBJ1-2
TGTGCCAACCAGGACGTCCGTGGGGCGTCAGGTGGCTACACCTTC
CANQDVRGASGGYTF
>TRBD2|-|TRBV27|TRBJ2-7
TGTGCCAGCAGTTTACTAGCGGGAGGATCCTACGAGCAGTACTTC
CASSLLAGGSYEQYF
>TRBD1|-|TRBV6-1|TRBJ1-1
TGTGCCAGCAGTGCTGGACAGGGAGCTGACACTGAAGCTTTCTTT
CASSAGQGADTEAFF
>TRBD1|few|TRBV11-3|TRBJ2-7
TGTGCCAGCAGCCACCGACGGACAGGGGGTCTCTCCTACGAGCAGTACTTC
CASSHRRTGGLSYEQYF